Below are 15 T cell receptor beta chains sequenced from a single sample in a study of T cell responses to AZD1222 COVID-19 vaccine. This table comes from immunoSEQ multiplex PCR, and its TCRdb copy is limited to in-frame clones, with some not included. The sample records 150,000 to 200,000 clones, 90% to 95% being singletons. This specimen consisted of peripheral blood, obtained on day 0 of AZD1222 vaccination. Every receptor here comes from an adult in good health.

The chain joins TRBV4-1 to TRBJ2-5; TRBD1 aligns across 7 bases. Germline V CDR1 and CDR2: MGHRA, YSYEKL. The V and J ends lost 2 bases and 5 bases, in that order; junction bases with no gene match: 5. The CDR3 spans 14 residues. CDR3: CASSQRQQGETQYF. For the CDR3, the DNA is TGCGCCAGCAGCCAACGCCAACAGGGGGAGACCCAGTACTTC.

The genes are TRBV9 and TRBJ2-1, with TRBD2 matching over 9 bases. Germline CDR1 SGDLS, CDR2 YYNGEE. V dropped 4 bases and J dropped 0; count of bases not matched to a gene: 5. This CDR3 is 16 amino acids long. The CDR3 DNA reads TGTGCCAGCAGCCCTCTTAGCGGGAGCTCCTACAATGAGCAGTTCTTC. This sequence encodes CASSPLSGSSYNEQFF.

The chain links TRBV11-2 to TRBJ1-6, with D perhaps matching TRBD1 (6 bases). Per the germline V gene, CDR1 is SGHAT and CDR2 is FQNNGV. CDR3 length equals 14 residues. Trimming removed 8 bases from V and 10 bases from J, with 18 bases in between. This chain's CDR3 is CASQRGGSSSPLHF. The CDR3 DNA is TGTGCCAGCCAAAGGGGGGGGAGTAGCTCACCCCTCCACTTT.

J is TRBJ2-7 and V is TRBV12-3 or TRBV12-4; 10 nucleotides line up with TRBD2. The CDR3 has 13 amino acids. With 5 bases clipped from V and 7 bases from J, the junction kept 5 bases outside the gene matches. In DNA form, the CDR3 reads TGTGCCAGCAGTCCGGGACTAGCGAGAGAGCAGTACTTC. It yields the protein CASSPGLAREQYF.

This rearrangement joins TRBV3-1 (or the pseudogene TRBV3-2) to TRBJ2-3; 12 nucleotides agree with TRBD2. The germline V gene has CDR1 LGHDT and CDR2 YNNKEL (reference sequence). After removal of 2 bases from V and 2 bases from J, the junction contained 5 bases not matched to a gene. The CDR3 is made up of 17 amino acids. The CDR3 loop reads CASSQFLAGGPTDTQYF. CDR3 in DNA: TGTGCCAGCAGCCAATTCCTAGCGGGAGGGCCCACAGATACGCAGTATTTT.

The chain has TRBV19 and TRBJ1-1; 10 nucleotides match TRBD1. Trimming took 3 bases from V and 0 from J; bases not matched to a gene: 4. The V gene's germline CDR1 is LNHDA and CDR2 SQIVND (reference sequence). The CDR3 loop spans 16 amino acids. The CDR3 sequence is CASSIRQGAVNTEAFF. DNA for the CDR3: TGTGCCAGTAGTATCCGACAGGGGGCGGTGAACACTGAAGCTTTCTTT. The full variable domain, its missing parts supplied by reference TRBV19 and TRBJ1-1, is DGGITQSPKYLFRKEGQNVTLSCEQNLNHDAMYWYRQDPGQGLRLIYYSQIVNDFQKGDIAEGYSVSREKKESFPLTVTSAQKNPTAFYLCASSIRQGAVNTEAFFGQGTRLTVV.

The V gene is TRBV6-1, the J gene TRBJ2-2; D gene unclear. Germline-derived CDR1 and CDR2 are MNHNS and SASEGT. Deletions cut 3 bases from V and 4 bases from J, with 9 bases between. The CDR3 length is 14 residues. The CDR3 sequence is CASSDPSGTGELFF. In DNA, the CDR3 is TGTGCCAGCAGTGATCCCTCGGGCACCGGGGAGCTGTTTTTT.

The chain uses TRBV7-9 and TRBJ2-2, with 8 bases that match TRBD2. The germline V gene encodes CDR1 SEHNR and CDR2 FQNEAQ (reference sequence). The ends lost 5 bases at V and 6 bases at J; junction bases unmatched: 8. This CDR3 region has 15 residues. The CDR3 here is CASSGAGEKSGELFF. The CDR3 DNA reads as TGTGCCAGCAGCGGAGCGGGAGAAAAGTCCGGGGAGCTGTTTTTT.

V gene TRBV3-1 (or the pseudogene TRBV3-2) combines with J gene TRBJ1-1, with a tentative D call TRBD1 (6 bases). CDR1 and CDR2 (germline): LGHDT, YNNKEL (reference sequence). Trimming shortened V by 7 bases and J by 4 bases, and 13 bases separated the two germline ends. This CDR3 region has 13 residues. CDR3 protein: CASTLGGSTEAFF. The CDR3, as DNA: TGTGCCAGCACCCTAGGGGGTAGCACTGAAGCTTTCTTT.

The V and J genes are TRBV11-2 and TRBJ2-1; the match to TRBD2 covers 8 bases. Germline V gene lookup returns CDR1 SGHAT and CDR2 FQNNGV. With V trimmed by 0 bases and J by 6 bases, 4 bases remained unmatched. This CDR3 has 15 residues. CDR3 loop: CASSLETSGLNEQFF. In DNA form, the CDR3 reads TGTGCCAGCAGCTTAGAAACTAGCGGCCTCAATGAGCAGTTCTTC.

The CDR3 loop reads CASSVMTGETEAFF. CDR3 sequence (DNA): TGTGCCAGCAGTGTAATGACAGGGGAAACTGAAGCTTTCTTT. This chain uses TRBV2 with TRBJ1-1; TRBD1 matches at 8 bases. CDR1 is SNHLY and CDR2 is FYNNEI in the germline V gene. The length of the CDR3 is 14 residues. The ends lost 4 bases at V and 5 bases at J; junction bases unmatched: 6.

V gene TRBV7-8 combines with J gene TRBJ2-1; 9 positions agree with TRBD2. This CDR3 is built from 15 residues. Germline-derived CDR1 and CDR2 are SGHVS and FQNEAQ. Trimming at V came to 4 bases and at J to 4 bases, leaving 5 bases not matched to a gene. CDR3 residues: CASSSREGSYNEQFF. As DNA, the CDR3 is TGTGCCAGCAGCTCGCGGGAGGGTTCGTACAATGAGCAGTTCTTC.

J is TRBJ1-1 and V is TRBV28, with unresolved D. This CDR3 is built from 11 residues. Trimming stripped 3 bases from V and 3 bases from J, with 2 bases between. Germline CDR1 and CDR2: MDHEN and SYDVKM. Here the CDR3 DNA reads TGTGCCAGCAGTTTGCACACTGAAGCTTTCTTT. Amino acid sequence: CASSLHTEAFF. Together with reference TRBV28 and TRBJ1-1, the CDR3 gives the full variable domain: DVKVTQSSRYLVKRTGEKVFLECVQDMDHENMFWYRQDPGLGLRLIYFSYDVKMKEKGDIPEGYSVSREKKERFSLILESASTNQTSMYLCASSLHTEAFFGQGTRLTVV.

The rearrangement joins TRBV4-1 to TRBJ1-6; 7 bases agree with TRBD1. The J segment lost 6 bases and the V segment lost 3 bases, leaving 8 bases of the junction unmatched. This CDR3 has 16 amino acids. Germline assignment: CDR1 MGHRA and CDR2 YSYEKL. This CDR3 reads CASSHVAGTANSPLHF. The CDR3 nucleotides are TGCGCCAGCAGCCATGTCGCCGGGACAGCTAATTCACCCCTCCACTTT.

This CDR3 is CARTKLAGAPGDTQYF. CDR3 nucleotide sequence: TGTGCCAGGACGAAACTAGCGGGAGCGCCGGGAGATACGCAGTATTTT. V usage is TRBV19 and J usage is TRBJ2-3, with TRBD2 matching over 11 bases. V lost 9 bases and J lost 5; bases outside the gene matches: 13. Germline assignment: CDR1 LNHDA and CDR2 SQIVND (reference sequence). The CDR3 spans 16 residues.